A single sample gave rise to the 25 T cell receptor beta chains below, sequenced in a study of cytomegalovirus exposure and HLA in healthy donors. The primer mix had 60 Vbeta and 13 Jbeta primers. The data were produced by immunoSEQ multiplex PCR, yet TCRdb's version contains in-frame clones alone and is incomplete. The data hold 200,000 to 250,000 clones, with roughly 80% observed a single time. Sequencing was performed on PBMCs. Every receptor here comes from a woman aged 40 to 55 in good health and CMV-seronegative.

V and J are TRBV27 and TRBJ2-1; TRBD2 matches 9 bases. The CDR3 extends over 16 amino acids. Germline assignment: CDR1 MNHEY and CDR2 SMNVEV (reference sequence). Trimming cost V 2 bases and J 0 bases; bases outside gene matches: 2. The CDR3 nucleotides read TGTGCCAGCAGTTTAGCGGGAGGGCCCTCCTACAATGAGCAGTTCTTC. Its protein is CASSLAGGPSYNEQFF.

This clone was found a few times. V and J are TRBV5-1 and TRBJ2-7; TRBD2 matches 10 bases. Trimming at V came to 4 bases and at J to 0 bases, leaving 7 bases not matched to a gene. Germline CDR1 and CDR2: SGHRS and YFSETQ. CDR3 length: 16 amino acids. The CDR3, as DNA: TGCGCCAGCAGCCCAGGGACTAGCGCCACCTCCTACGAGCAGTACTTC. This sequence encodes CASSPGTSATSYEQYF.

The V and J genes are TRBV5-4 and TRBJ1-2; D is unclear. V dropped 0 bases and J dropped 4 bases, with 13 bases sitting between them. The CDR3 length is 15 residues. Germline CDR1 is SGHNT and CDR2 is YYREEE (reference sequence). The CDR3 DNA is TGTGCCAGCAGCTTGGGGCCGGGAATGGCCTATGGCTACACCTTC. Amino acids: CASSLGPGMAYGYTF.

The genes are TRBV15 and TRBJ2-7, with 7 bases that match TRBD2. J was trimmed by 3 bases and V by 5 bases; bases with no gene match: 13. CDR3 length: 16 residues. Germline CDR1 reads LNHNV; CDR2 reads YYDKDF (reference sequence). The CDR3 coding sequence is TGTGCCACCAGCCTCCCCTTGGGGGAGGGCCGCTACGAGCAGTACTTC. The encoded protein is CATSLPLGEGRYEQYF. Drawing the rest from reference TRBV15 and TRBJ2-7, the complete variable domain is DAMVIQNPRYQVTQFGKPVTLSCSQTLNHNVMYWYQQKSSQAPKLLFHYYDKDFNNEADTPDNFQSRRPNTSFCFLDIRSPGLGDTAMYLCATSLPLGEGRYEQYFGPGTRLTVT.

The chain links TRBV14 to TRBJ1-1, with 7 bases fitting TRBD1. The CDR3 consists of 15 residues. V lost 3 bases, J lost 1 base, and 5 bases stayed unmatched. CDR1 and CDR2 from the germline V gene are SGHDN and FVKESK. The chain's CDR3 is CASSHRTGWNTEAFF. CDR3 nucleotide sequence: TGTGCCAGCAGCCACCGGACAGGTTGGAACACTGAAGCTTTCTTT.

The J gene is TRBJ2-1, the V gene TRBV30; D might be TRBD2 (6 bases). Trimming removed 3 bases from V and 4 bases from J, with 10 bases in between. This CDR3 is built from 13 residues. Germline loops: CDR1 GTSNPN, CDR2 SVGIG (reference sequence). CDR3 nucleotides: TGTGCCTGGAGGATAGCGGCTTACAATGAGCAGTTCTTC. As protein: CAWRIAAYNEQFF.

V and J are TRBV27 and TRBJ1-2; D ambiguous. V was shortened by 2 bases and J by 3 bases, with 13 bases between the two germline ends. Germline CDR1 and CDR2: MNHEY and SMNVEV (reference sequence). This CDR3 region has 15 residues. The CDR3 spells CASSLVRGVDYGYTF. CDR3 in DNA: TGTGCCAGCAGTTTAGTACGGGGTGTAGACTATGGCTACACCTTC.

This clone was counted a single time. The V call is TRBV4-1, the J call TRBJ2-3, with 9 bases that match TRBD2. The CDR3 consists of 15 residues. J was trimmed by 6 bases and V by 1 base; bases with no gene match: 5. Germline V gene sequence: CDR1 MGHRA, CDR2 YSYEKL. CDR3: CASSQVAGGGDTQYF. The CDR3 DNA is TGCGCCAGCAGCCAAGTCGCGGGAGGGGGGGATACGCAGTATTTT.

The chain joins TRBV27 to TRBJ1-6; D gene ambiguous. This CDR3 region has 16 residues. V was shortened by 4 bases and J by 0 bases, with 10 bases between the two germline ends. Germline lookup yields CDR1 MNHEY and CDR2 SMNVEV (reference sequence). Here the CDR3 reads CASSSSSVSYNSPLHF. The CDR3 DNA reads TGTGCCAGCAGTTCCTCCAGCGTCTCCTATAATTCACCCCTCCACTTT.

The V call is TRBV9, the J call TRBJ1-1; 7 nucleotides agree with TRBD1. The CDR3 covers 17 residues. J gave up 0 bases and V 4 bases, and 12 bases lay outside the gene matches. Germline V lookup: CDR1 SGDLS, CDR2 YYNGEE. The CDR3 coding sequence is TGTGCCAGCAGCTCAAACCTCAACAGGGGTTTGAACACTGAAGCTTTCTTT. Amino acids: CASSSNLNRGLNTEAFF. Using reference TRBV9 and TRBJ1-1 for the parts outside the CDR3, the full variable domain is DSGVTQTPKHLITATGQRVTLRCSPRSGDLSVYWYQQSLDQGLQFLIQYYNGEERAKGNILERFSAQQFPDLHSELNLSSLELGDSALYFCASSSNLNRGLNTEAFFGQGTRLTVV.

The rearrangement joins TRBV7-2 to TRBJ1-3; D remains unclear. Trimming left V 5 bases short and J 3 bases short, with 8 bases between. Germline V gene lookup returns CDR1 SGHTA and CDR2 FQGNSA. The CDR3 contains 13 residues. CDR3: CASSQRVGNTIYF. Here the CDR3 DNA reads TGTGCCAGCAGCCAACGGGTTGGAAACACCATATATTTT.

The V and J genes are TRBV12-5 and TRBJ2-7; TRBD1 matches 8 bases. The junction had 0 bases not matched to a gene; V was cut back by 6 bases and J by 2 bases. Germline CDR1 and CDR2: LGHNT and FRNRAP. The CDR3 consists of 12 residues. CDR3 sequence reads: CASGDRAYEQYF. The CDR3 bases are TGTGCTAGTGGGGACAGGGCCTACGAGCAGTACTTC.

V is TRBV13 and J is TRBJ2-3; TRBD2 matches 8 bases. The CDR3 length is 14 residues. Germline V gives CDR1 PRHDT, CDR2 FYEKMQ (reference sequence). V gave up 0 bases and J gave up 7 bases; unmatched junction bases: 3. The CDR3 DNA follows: TGTGCCAGCAGCTTAGGCCGGGGGGGGAATACGCAGTATTTT. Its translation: CASSLGRGGNTQYF. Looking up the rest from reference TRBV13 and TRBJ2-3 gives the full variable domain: AAGVIQSPRHLIKEKRETATLKCYPIPRHDTVYWYQQGPGQDPQFLISFYEKMQSDKGSIPDRFSAQQFSDYHSELNMSSLELGDSALYFCASSLGRGGNTQYFGPGTRLTVL.

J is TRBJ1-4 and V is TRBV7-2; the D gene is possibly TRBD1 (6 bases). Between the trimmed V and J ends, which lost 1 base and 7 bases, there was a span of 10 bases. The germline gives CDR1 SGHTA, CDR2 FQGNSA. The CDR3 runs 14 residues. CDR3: CASSLGDRREKLFF. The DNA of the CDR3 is TGTGCCAGCAGCTTAGGAGACAGGCGTGAAAAACTGTTTTTT.

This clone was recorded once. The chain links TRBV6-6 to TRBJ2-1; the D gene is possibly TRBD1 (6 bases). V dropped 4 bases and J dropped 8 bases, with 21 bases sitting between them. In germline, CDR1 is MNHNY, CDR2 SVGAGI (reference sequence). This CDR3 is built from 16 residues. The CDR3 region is CASSSHRVEGDDEQFF. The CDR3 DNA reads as TGTGCCAGCAGTTCCCACAGGGTAGAGGGTGATGATGAGCAGTTCTTC.

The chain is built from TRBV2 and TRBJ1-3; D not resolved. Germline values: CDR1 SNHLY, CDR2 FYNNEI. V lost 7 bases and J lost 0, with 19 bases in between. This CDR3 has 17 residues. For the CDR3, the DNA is TGTGCCAGCACCCAAAGTCAGGAGGTTCTCTCTGGAAACACCATATATTTT. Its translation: CASTQSQEVLSGNTIYF.

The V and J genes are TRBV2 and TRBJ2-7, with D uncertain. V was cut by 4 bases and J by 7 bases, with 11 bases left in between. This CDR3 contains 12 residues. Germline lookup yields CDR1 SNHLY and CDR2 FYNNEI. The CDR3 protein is CASSAQAEEQYF. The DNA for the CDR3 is TGTGCCAGCAGTGCCCAAGCCGAGGAGCAGTACTTC.

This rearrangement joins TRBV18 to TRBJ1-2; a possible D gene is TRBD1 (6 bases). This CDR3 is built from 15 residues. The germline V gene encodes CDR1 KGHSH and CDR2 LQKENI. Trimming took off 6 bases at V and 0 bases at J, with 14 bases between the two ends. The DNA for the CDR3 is TGTGCCAGCTCGCAACAGGGACCACCTAACTATGGCTACACCTTC. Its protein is CASSQQGPPNYGYTF.

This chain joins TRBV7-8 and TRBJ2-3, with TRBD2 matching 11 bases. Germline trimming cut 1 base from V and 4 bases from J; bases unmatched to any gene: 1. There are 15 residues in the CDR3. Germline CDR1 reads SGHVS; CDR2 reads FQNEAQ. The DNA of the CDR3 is TGTGCCAGCAGCTTAGTAGCGGGAGGGCCAGATACGCAGTATTTT. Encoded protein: CASSLVAGGPDTQYF.

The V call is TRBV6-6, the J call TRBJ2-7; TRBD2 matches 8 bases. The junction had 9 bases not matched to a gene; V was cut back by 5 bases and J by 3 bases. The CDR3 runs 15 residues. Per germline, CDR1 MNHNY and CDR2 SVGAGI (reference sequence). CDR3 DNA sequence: TGTGCCAGCAGTCCCCTCCCGGGGGGGGTCTACGAGCAGTACTTC. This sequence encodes CASSPLPGGVYEQYF.

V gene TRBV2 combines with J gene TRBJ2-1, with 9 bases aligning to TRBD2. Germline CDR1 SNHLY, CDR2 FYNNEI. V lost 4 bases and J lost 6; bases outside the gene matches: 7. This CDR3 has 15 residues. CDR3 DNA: TGTGCCAGCAGTGCTTGGCGGGAGGGCCTCAATGAGCAGTTCTTC. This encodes CASSAWREGLNEQFF. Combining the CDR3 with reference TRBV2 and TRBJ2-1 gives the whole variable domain EPEVTQTPSHQVTQMGQEVILRCVPISNHLYFYWYRQILGQKVEFLVSFYNNEISEKSEIFDDQFSVERPDGSNFTLKIRSTKLEDSAMYFCASSAWREGLNEQFFGPGTRLTVL.

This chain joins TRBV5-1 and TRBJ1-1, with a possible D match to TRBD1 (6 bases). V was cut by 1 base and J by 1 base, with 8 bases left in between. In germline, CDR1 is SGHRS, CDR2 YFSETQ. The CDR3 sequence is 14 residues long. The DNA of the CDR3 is TGCGCCAGCAGCTTGAGGACAGAGAACACTGAAGCTTTCTTT. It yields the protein CASSLRTENTEAFF.

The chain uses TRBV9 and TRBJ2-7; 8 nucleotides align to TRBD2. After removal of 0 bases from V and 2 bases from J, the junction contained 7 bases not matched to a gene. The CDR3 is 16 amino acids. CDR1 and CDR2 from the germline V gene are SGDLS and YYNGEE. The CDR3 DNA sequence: TGTGCCAGCAGCGTAGAAGGACTAGCCCACCCCTACGAGCAGTACTTC. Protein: CASSVEGLAHPYEQYF.

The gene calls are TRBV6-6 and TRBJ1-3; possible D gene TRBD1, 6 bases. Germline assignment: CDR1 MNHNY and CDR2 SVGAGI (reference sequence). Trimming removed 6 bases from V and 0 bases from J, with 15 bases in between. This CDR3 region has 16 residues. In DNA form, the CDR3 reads TGTGCCAGCAGCGAGACAGGCCTACTCTCTGGAAACACCATATATTTT. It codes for CASSETGLLSGNTIYF.

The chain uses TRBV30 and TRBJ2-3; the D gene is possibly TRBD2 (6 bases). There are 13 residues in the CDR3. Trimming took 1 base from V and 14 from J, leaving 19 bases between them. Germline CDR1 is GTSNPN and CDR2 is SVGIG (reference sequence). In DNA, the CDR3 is TGTGCCTGGAGTGCCCGCGGCGGGGCAAGGTCGTATTTT. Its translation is CAWSARGGARSYF.